This T cell receptor beta chain is from a study of CD8+ T cells in alopecia areata. Reverse transcription of extracted RNA yielded cDNA, which provided the sequencing template. Produced via immunoSEQ multiplex PCR; TCRdb's table is partial and in-frame only. The sample has 75,000 to 100,000 clones; about two fifths are singletons. Germline V lookup: CDR1 SGHDT, CDR2 YYEEEE. The CDR3 runs to 12 residues. The trim removed 0 bases at V and 8 bases at J, leaving 1 base unmatched. Lesional scalp punch biopsies and peripheral blood came from alopecia areata patients. Separation by sorting yielded CD4+ and CD8+ T cells from PBMCs.

Sequencing was done on a sample of CD4+ T cells sorted from blood. This TCR was sampled from a human donor with alopecia areata. J is TRBJ1-2 and V is TRBV5-6; TRBD1 aligns across 7 bases. The CDR3 is CASSLGQGGYTF. The CDR3 nucleotides are TGTGCCAGCAGCTTGGGACAGGGCGGCTACACCTTC.